Following are 29 T cell receptor beta chains from one sample sequenced in a study of shared T cell receptors in the human thymus. Using immunoSEQ multiplex PCR, the repertoire was profiled, and TCRdb retains in-frame clones only, with some absent. The sample holds roughly 660,000 clones, 85% to 90% seen once. These same data were also listed under a study on human thymus T cells.

Sequenced: thymocytes. The receptors derive from a boy under two years old with a congenital heart defect.

The rearrangement joins TRBV5-1 to TRBJ2-1; 11 bases map to TRBD2. The CDR3 covers 16 residues. Per germline, CDR1 SGHRS and CDR2 YFSETQ. V lost 3 bases to trimming and J lost 3 bases; unmatched junction nucleotides: 5. Here the CDR3 DNA reads TGCGCCAGCAGCTCTTCCGGGACTAGCGGCTACAATGAGCAGTTCTTC. It yields the protein CASSSSGTSGYNEQFF.

The chain employs TRBV29-1 and TRBJ1-3, with 10 nucleotides matching TRBD1. The ends lost 4 bases at V and 0 bases at J; junction bases unmatched: 12. CDR1 SQVTM and CDR2 ANQGSEA come from the germline V gene. The CDR3 totals 18 residues. In DNA form, the CDR3 reads TGCAGCGTTGGAAACGACAGGGGGCGCGGGGACTCTGGAAACACCATATATTTT. Translated, it gives CSVGNDRGRGDSGNTIYF.

The J gene is TRBJ2-2, the V gene TRBV11-2, with D unclear. CDR3 length: 15 amino acids. Germline V gives CDR1 SGHAT, CDR2 FQNNGV. Deletions cut 5 bases from V and 0 bases from J, with 10 bases between. CDR3 sequence (DNA): TGTGCCAGCAGCGTGAGAGGTGCGAACACCGGGGAGCTGTTTTTT. Translating gives CASSVRGANTGELFF.

J is TRBJ1-2 and V is TRBV14; TRBD1 matches at 10 bases. Germline loops: CDR1 SGHDN, CDR2 FVKESK. The V segment lost 4 bases and the J segment 2 bases; nucleotides outside the gene matches: 7. There are 16 residues in the CDR3. The CDR3 coding sequence is TGTGCCAGCAGCCCTTACGGGACAGGGGAGAACTATGGCTACACCTTC. Encoded protein: CASSPYGTGENYGYTF. The full variable domain, rest sourced from reference TRBV14 and TRBJ1-2, is EAGVTQFPSHSVIEKGQTVTLRCDPISGHDNLYWYRRVMGKEIKFLLHFVKESKQDESGMPNNRFLAERTGGTYSTLKVQPAELEDSGVYFCASSPYGTGENYGYTFGSGTRLTVV.

J is TRBJ1-2 and V is TRBV12-5; D ambiguous. The germline CDR1 and CDR2 sequences are LGHNT and FRNRAP. V lost 5 bases to trimming and J lost 4 bases, with 17 bases between them. The CDR3 loop spans 15 amino acids. For the CDR3, the DNA is TGTGCTAGTGGTCTCAACTCTGGGCTGTTCTATGGCTACACCTTC. Protein product: CASGLNSGLFYGYTF.

The genes are TRBV30 and TRBJ2-1; 9 positions match TRBD1. Germline CDR1 GTSNPN, CDR2 SVGIG (reference sequence). The length of the CDR3 is 20 residues. V shed 2 bases, J shed 0 bases, and the junction held 17 bases outside the gene matches. The CDR3 loop reads CAWSTRPGTGTIGSYNEQFF. In DNA form, the CDR3 reads TGTGCCTGGAGTACGAGACCCGGGACAGGGACAATCGGCTCCTACAATGAGCAGTTCTTC. Full variable domain (missing parts from reference TRBV30 and TRBJ2-1): SQTIHQWPATLVQPVGSPLSLECTVEGTSNPNLYWYRQAAGRGLQLLFYSVGIGQISSEVPQNLSASRPQDRQFILSSKKLLLSDSGFYLCAWSTRPGTGTIGSYNEQFFGPGTRLTVL.

The chain is built from TRBV4-2 and TRBJ2-5; D perhaps matches TRBD2 (6 bases). The V end lost 2 bases, the J end lost 0 bases, and 10 bases lay between the germline ends. Germline CDR1 LGHNA, CDR2 YNFKEQ. The CDR3 spans 15 residues. In nucleotides, the CDR3 is TGTGCCAGCAGCCAATCACTAGCCAACCAAGAGACCCAGTACTTC. It encodes CASSQSLANQETQYF.

The J gene is TRBJ1-5, the V gene TRBV10-3, with TRBD1 matching over 8 bases. V shed 1 base, J shed 1 base, and the junction held 6 bases outside the gene matches. Germline V gene lookup returns CDR1 ENHRY and CDR2 SYGVKD. The CDR3 loop spans 17 amino acids. CDR3 sequence: CAISEYPRGPSNQPQHF. The CDR3, as DNA: TGTGCCATCAGTGAGTATCCCAGGGGGCCGAGCAATCAGCCCCAGCATTTT.

This chain links TRBV5-1 with TRBJ2-2, with D perhaps matching TRBD1 (6 bases). The CDR3 totals 14 residues. Trimming took 4 bases from V and 3 from J, leaving 10 bases between them. The germline gives CDR1 SGHRS, CDR2 YFSETQ. CDR3 coding DNA: TGCGCCAGCAGCGCGAACAGGGACACCGGGGAGCTGTTTTTT. This translates into CASSANRDTGELFF. Using reference TRBV5-1 and TRBJ2-2 for the parts outside the CDR3, the full variable domain is KAGVTQTPRYLIKTRGQQVTLSCSPISGHRSVSWYQQTPGQGLQFLFEYFSETQRNKGNFPGRFSGRQFSNSRSEMNVSTLELGDSALYLCASSANRDTGELFFGEGSRLTVL.

The table lists this clone with a count of one. This sequence joins TRBV15 and TRBJ1-1; D gene ambiguous. V gave up 3 bases and J gave up 0 bases, with 11 bases separating them. Germline CDR1 is LNHNV and CDR2 is YYDKDF (reference sequence). The CDR3 runs 15 residues. CDR3 DNA: TGTGCCACCAGCAGGGTACACCCTTTGAACACTGAAGCTTTCTTT. Encoded protein: CATSRVHPLNTEAFF.

This chain joins TRBV4-2 and TRBJ1-5; D call uncertain. The CDR3 runs to 13 residues. The V and J ends lost 4 bases and 6 bases respectively, with 10 bases between them. Germline CDR1 LGHNA, CDR2 YNFKEQ. The CDR3 sequence is CASSPPSGQPQHF. The DNA of the CDR3 is TGTGCCAGCAGCCCTCCCTCCGGTCAGCCCCAGCATTTT.

This rearrangement joins TRBV11-2 to TRBJ2-3; tentative D call: TRBD1 (5 bases). Germline values: CDR1 SGHAT, CDR2 FQNNGV. CDR3 length: 15 amino acids. V lost 0 bases and J lost 2, with 9 bases in between. CDR3 coding DNA: TGTGCCAGCAGCTTAGATCTGGACACCACAGATACGCAGTATTTT. It specifies CASSLDLDTTDTQYF.

This clone has a handful of counts. CDR3 loop: CASSDRAMGDGYTF. The DNA of the CDR3 is TGTGCCAGCTCCGACAGGGCCATGGGGGATGGCTACACCTTC. V usage is TRBV19 and J usage is TRBJ1-2; 7 nucleotides align to TRBD1. The junction had 13 bases not matched to a gene; V was cut back by 9 bases and J by 6 bases. This CDR3 spans 14 amino acids. The V gene's germline CDR1 is LNHDA and CDR2 SQIVND (reference sequence).

The chain couples TRBV25-1 to TRBJ2-7; TRBD2 is a possible D gene (7 bases). Germline lookup yields CDR1 MGHDK and CDR2 SYGVNS. CDR3 length: 17 amino acids. The ends were cut back, 0 bases at V and 2 bases at J, with 17 bases in the middle. CDR3 DNA sequence: TGTGCCAGCAGTGAATATAAGGGGGGGGAAGAACCCTACGAGCAGTACTTC. It is translated as CASSEYKGGEEPYEQYF.

The chain is built from TRBV5-6 and TRBJ2-7; TRBD1 is a possible D gene (6 bases). CDR1 and CDR2 (germline): SGHDT, YYEEEE. The CDR3 is made up of 14 amino acids. Trimming took 3 bases from V and 4 from J, leaving 14 bases between them. The CDR3 nucleotides read TGTGCCAGCAGCTCAAAACCACAGGGTTACGAGCAGTACTTC. It codes for CASSSKPQGYEQYF.

The gene calls are TRBV10-1 and TRBJ2-3; possibly TRBD2 for D (6 bases). Germline V lookup: CDR1 WNHNN, CDR2 SYGVQD (reference sequence). V lost 7 bases and J lost 0, with 20 bases in between. This CDR3 has 17 residues. The CDR3 region is CASKPGLAGPSTDTQYF. In nucleotides, the CDR3 is TGCGCCAGCAAACCGGGACTGGCGGGTCCTAGCACAGATACGCAGTATTTT.

This chain joins TRBV13 and TRBJ2-5; 13 bases match TRBD2. The end of the DNA is better explained by TRBJ2-7, so the J call may be wrong. This CDR3 has 19 residues. The germline V gene has CDR1 PRHDT and CDR2 FYEKMQ (reference sequence). The CDR3 DNA follows: TGTGCCAGCAGCCGGCGGACTAGCGGGAGAGGGAAGCCCTCCTACGAGCAGTACTTC. Encoded protein: CASSRRTSGRGKPSYEQYF.

This chain joins TRBV18 and TRBJ2-4; D is perhaps TRBD2 (7 bases). The CDR3 length is 17 residues. The V end lost 5 bases, the J end lost 5 bases, and 22 bases lay between the germline ends. Germline V CDR1 and CDR2: KGHSH, LQKENI. As DNA, the CDR3 is TGTGCCAGCTCAACGGGGGGAGCAGGGGCTGAGGAAAACATTCAGTACTTC. Its protein is CASSTGGAGAEENIQYF.

The chain recombines TRBV29-1 with TRBJ2-1; 7 nucleotides agree with TRBD1. Germline-derived CDR1 and CDR2 are SQVTM and ANQGSEA. The CDR3 is 14 residues long. Losses at the gene ends were 6 bases for V and 5 bases for J; bases not matched to a gene: 10. The CDR3 nucleotides are TGCAGCGTAGTATTACAGGGGCCCAACAATGAGCAGTTCTTC. It codes for CSVVLQGPNNEQFF.

The chain has TRBV6-1 and TRBJ2-7; D perhaps matches TRBD1 (7 bases). CDR1 and CDR2 (germline): MNHNS, SASEGT. The ends were cut back, 5 bases at V and 4 bases at J, with 15 bases in the middle. This CDR3 contains 14 residues. CDR3 sequence: CASSWGDSFYEQYF. Here the CDR3 DNA reads TGTGCCAGCAGTTGGGGGGACAGCTTTTACGAGCAGTACTTC.

This chain uses TRBV7-9 with TRBJ2-1; D ambiguous. The CDR3 sequence is 14 residues long. Per germline, CDR1 SEHNR and CDR2 FQNEAQ (reference sequence). Trimming pared 7 bases from V and 6 bases from J, leaving 16 bases between. For the CDR3, the DNA is TGTGCCAGCACCACTTCCCCCCCGCGCAATGAGCAGTTCTTC. As protein: CASTTSPPRNEQFF.

This chain uses TRBV10-2 with TRBJ1-4; D is possibly TRBD1 (6 bases). V lost 6 bases and J lost 4, with 12 bases in between. CDR3 size: 14 residues. Germline V gene sequence: CDR1 WSHSY, CDR2 SAAADI. The CDR3 loop is CASRQRGYNEKLFF. CDR3 bases: TGCGCCAGCAGACAGAGGGGGTATAATGAAAAACTGTTTTTT.

CDR3 in DNA: TGTGCCAGCGGGACTAGCGGCCAAGAGACCCAGTACTTC. Translated: CASGTSGQETQYF. The V gene is TRBV5-4, the J gene TRBJ2-5, with 11 bases matching TRBD2. V trimming: 7 bases; J trimming: 1 base; junction bases outside the gene matches: 0. The germline V gene encodes CDR1 SGHNT and CDR2 YYREEE (reference sequence). This CDR3 has 13 residues.

This rearrangement joins TRBV9 to TRBJ2-3; a weak D match, TRBD1 (5 bases). CDR1 and CDR2 (germline): SGDLS, YYNGEE. The CDR3 loop spans 14 amino acids. Trimming removed 3 bases at V and 2 bases at J, with 10 bases between. CDR3 loop: CASSAGAPTDTQYF. The CDR3 DNA is TGTGCCAGCAGCGCTGGGGCCCCCACAGATACGCAGTATTTT.

CDR3 sequence: CASRAPYQWRAEAFF. CDR3 bases: TGTGCCAGCAGGGCTCCTTATCAGTGGAGGGCTGAAGCTTTCTTT. The V gene is TRBV6-1, the J gene TRBJ1-1; D gene uncertain. The V end was cut by 6 bases, the J end by 6 bases, with 20 bases between. Per the germline V gene, CDR1 is MNHNS and CDR2 is SASEGT. The CDR3 runs 15 residues.

CDR3 protein: CASSIYRGQGNQPQHF. CDR3 coding DNA: TGTGCCAGTAGTATCTACAGGGGGCAAGGCAATCAGCCCCAGCATTTT. The chain is built from TRBV19 and TRBJ1-5, with 9 bases fitting TRBD1. Losses at the gene ends were 3 bases for V and 2 bases for J; bases not matched to a gene: 5. Germline CDR1 is LNHDA and CDR2 is SQIVND (reference sequence). The CDR3 length is 16 residues.

The rearrangement links TRBV5-1 to TRBJ2-5; 11 nucleotides match TRBD2. The CDR3 is 14 amino acids. CDR1 is SGHRS, CDR2 YFSETQ, per germline. Trimming cost V 3 bases and J 5 bases; bases outside gene matches: 3. Written as DNA, the CDR3 is TGCGCCAGCAGCTGGGCTAGCGGGAGGGAGACCCAGTACTTC. This gives the protein CASSWASGRETQYF.

The chain combines TRBV30 with TRBJ1-3; a possible D gene is TRBD1 (6 bases). CDR1 is GTSNPN and CDR2 is SVGIG in the germline V gene (reference sequence). V gave up 1 base and J gave up 8 bases, with 18 bases separating them. The CDR3 length is 15 residues. The CDR3 nucleotides are TGTGCCTGGAGTGCCGTAGGGGGAATTCCGGACACCATATATTTT. It is translated as CAWSAVGGIPDTIYF.

The chain combines TRBV5-1 with TRBJ2-1, with D possibly matching TRBD2 (5 bases). The CDR3 consists of 15 residues. Looked up from germline, CDR1 is SGHRS and CDR2 is YFSETQ. V shed 1 base and J shed 4 bases, with 12 bases lying between them. The CDR3 DNA sequence: TGCGCCAGCAGCTTGCTAGCTCCCCCTTACAATGAGCAGTTCTTC. Its translation is CASSLLAPPYNEQFF.